The rows below give T cell receptor beta chains drawn from one sample of a study of STAT3 mutations in large granular lymphocyte leukemia. Clones were sequenced by immunoSEQ multiplex PCR, and TCRdb holds only the in-frame ones, with some missing. Of some 27,000 clones in the sample, roughly 80% were seen once. Sequencing was carried out using peripheral blood mononuclear cells. The receptors originated from a woman aged 50 to 60 with T-cell large granular lymphocyte leukemia. Some clones in this sample may be carry-over from other donors' samples. Both conserved end residues are trimmed from each CDR3.

J	V	CDR3
TRBJ2-7	TRBV5-5	ASSMIAGPYEQY
TRBJ1-2	TRBV5-4	ASRGQNYGYT
TRBJ1-2	TRBV5-1	ASSRGDSQGYT
TRBJ1-2	TRBV19	ASNGRGQGSNYGYT
TRBJ1-4	TRBV30	AWRYSSRTGKEKLF
TRBJ1-1	TRBV29-1	SVEDQKQGPQAF
TRBJ2-1	TRBV25-1	ASGTSNEQF
TRBJ2-5	TRBV2	ASSPGTVIETQY
TRBJ2-1	TRBV5-4	ASSMDRYNEQF
TRBJ2-7	TRBV4-2	ASSQGGQDYEQY
TRBJ2-7	TRBV7-2	ASSSRGLAGGSRNEQY
TRBJ2-5	TRBV5-5	ASSFRAAGETQY
TRBJ2-1	TRBV28	ASSLELGTYNEQF
TRBJ1-2	TRBV6-4	ASSSIAHGKTYGYT
TRBJ2-1	TRBV29-1	SVEDLRGWETTDEQF
TRBJ1-3	TRBV28	ASSLLAPRNTIY
TRBJ1-2	TRBV7-9	ASSQNTGANYGYT
TRBJ2-7	TRBV5-4	ASSSGPPGHRSSYEQY
TRBJ2-3	TRBV5-4	ASSFGSRSDTQY
TRBJ2-1	TRBV5-1	ASRDTGRSSYNEQF
TRBJ1-5	TRBV28	ASSLYSANQPQH
TRBJ2-7	TRBV7-2	ASSPDTGPYEQY
TRBJ2-5	TRBV7-2	ASSLVFGTQETQY
TRBJ1-4	TRBV27	ASSSGPQGASGKLF
TRBJ2-1	TRBV4-1	ASSQDGGRRGEQF
TRBJ2-7	TRBV7-2	ASSLGVSAGGIYEQY
TRBJ1-1	TRBV7-7	ASSLAENSEAF
TRBJ2-3	TRBV5-6	ASSHRGRSTDTQY
TRBJ1-5	TRBV2	ASSEQGLHQPQH
TRBJ1-2	TRBV4-3	ASSQVGQINYGYT
TRBJ1-5	TRBV28	ASSYQPGGNQPQH
TRBJ1-2	TRBV30	AWWTGVWYGYT
TRBJ1-3	TRBV29-1	SVSSAGNTIY
TRBJ2-1	TRBV18	ASSPQEAPSSEQF
TRBJ1-5	TRBV18	ASSPGKDQPQH
TRBJ1-4	TRBV18	ASSPRFQANEKLF
TRBJ1-5	TRBV6-1	ASNPFAGGGQPQH
TRBJ1-4	TRBV28	ASSLLGTANEKLF
TRBJ1-5	TRBV7-9	ASGNSNQPQH
TRBJ2-1	TRBV7-9	ASSLGTVRNEQF
TRBJ1-2	TRBV28	ASSSTTGGVGYT
TRBJ1-2	TRBV5-6	ASSLKQVNYGYT
TRBJ1-2	TRBV28	ASSWGDRVSRYT
TRBJ1-2	TRBV30	AWSVQGQGAKGYT
TRBJ1-2	TRBV7-2	ASSFPQRGGRYEGYT
TRBJ1-1	TRBV18	ASSPRMKENTEAF
TRBJ1-2	TRBV5-1	ASSLKGAKGYT
TRBJ2-2	TRBV30	AWSVGWLASLPGELF
TRBJ1-5	TRBV21-1	APGGKGGSGNQPQH
TRBJ1-2	TRBV27	ASRPGHSNYGYT
TRBJ2-2	TRBV7-2	ASRGSGNRHPGELF
TRBJ1-2	TRBV30	AWAQDLSGPLAYT
TRBJ2-1	TRBV7-3	ASSSPPKSEQF
TRBJ2-2	TRBV9	ASSVLAVNTGELF
TRBJ2-2	TRBV5-1	ASSIRQGMTGELF
TRBJ2-7	TRBV6-6	ASSSAGATYEQY
TRBJ2-7	TRBV15	ATSRDASGGWNEQY
TRBJ2-5	TRBV30	ASDRAGETQY